The 26 T cell receptor beta chains below all came from one sample that was sequenced in a study of cytomegalovirus exposure and HLA in healthy donors. It was with 60 Vbeta and 13 Jbeta primers that the PCR ran. TCRdb's copy holds only in-frame clones and misses some; the assay was immunoSEQ multiplex PCR. This sample has around 120,000 clones, with roughly 69% found just once. Sequencing input: PBMCs. The receptors stem from a human donor in good health.

The chain couples TRBV5-5 to TRBJ2-7, with D perhaps TRBD1 (6 bases). V was shortened by 3 bases and J by 0 bases, with 13 bases between the two germline ends. This CDR3 is built from 15 residues. CDR1 is SGHKS and CDR2 is YYEKEE in the germline V gene (reference sequence). The CDR3 nucleotides are TGTGCCAGCAGCTGGACAGTCCTGGACTCCTACGAGCAGTACTTC. It codes for CASSWTVLDSYEQYF.

V usage is TRBV20-1 and J usage is TRBJ1-1; a weak D match, TRBD1 (5 bases). V lost 3 bases to trimming and J lost 9 bases, with 11 bases between them. The CDR3 has 11 residues. The germline V gene encodes CDR1 DFQATT and CDR2 SNEGSKA (reference sequence). The CDR3 region is CSASPGGKAFF. CDR3 nucleotides: TGCAGTGCTAGTCCCGGGGGGAAAGCTTTCTTT.

This clone was recorded only once. The chain combines TRBV6-5 with TRBJ2-5; D gene uncertain. Deletions cut 6 bases from V and 0 bases from J, with 11 bases between. This CDR3 comprises 14 residues. Looked up from germline, CDR1 is MNHEY and CDR2 is SVGAGI. The CDR3 sequence is CASRKEQYQETQYF. CDR3 coding DNA: TGTGCCAGCAGAAAGGAGCAGTACCAAGAGACCCAGTACTTC.

The V call is TRBV19, the J call TRBJ1-1; no clear D. The ends were cut back, 4 bases at V and 5 bases at J, with 20 bases in the middle. The CDR3 totals 16 residues. Germline CDR1 LNHDA, CDR2 SQIVND (reference sequence). The CDR3 loop reads CASSRSGVGGGTEAFF. The CDR3 coding sequence is TGTGCCAGTAGTAGATCTGGGGTCGGCGGCGGGACTGAAGCTTTCTTT.

This clone was seen once. CDR3 in amino acids: CASSLTSGPNTGELFF. For the CDR3, the DNA is TGTGCCAGCAGCTTAACTAGCGGGCCTAACACCGGGGAGCTGTTTTTT. The chain uses TRBV13 and TRBJ2-2; 9 bases are a match to TRBD2. The CDR3 has 16 residues. In germline, CDR1 is PRHDT, CDR2 FYEKMQ (reference sequence). V was clipped by 2 bases and J by 2 bases; unmatched bases: 3.

The chain uses TRBV10-3 and TRBJ1-1; a weak D match, TRBD1 (5 bases). Trimming stripped 8 bases from V and 0 bases from J, with 10 bases between. The germline V gene has CDR1 ENHRY and CDR2 SYGVKD. This CDR3 contains 13 residues. The CDR3 DNA reads as TGTGCCATCTTGGCACAGGTGAACACTGAAGCTTTCTTT. Encoded protein: CAILAQVNTEAFF.

The V and J genes are TRBV19 and TRBJ1-1, with D possibly being TRBD1 (5 bases). Germline CDR1 and CDR2: LNHDA and SQIVND (reference sequence). This CDR3 region has 13 residues. The V gene lost 9 bases and the J gene lost 4 bases, with 15 bases spanning the gap. The CDR3 nucleotides are TGTGCCAGCAGGGCTCAGGGATTCACTGAAGCTTTCTTT. Translation: CASRAQGFTEAFF.

The chain employs TRBV5-6 and TRBJ1-4; perhaps TRBD1 as D (6 bases). The ends were cut back, 2 bases at V and 11 bases at J, with 16 bases in the middle. Germline V CDR1 and CDR2: SGHDT, YYEEEE. The CDR3 consists of 14 residues. The CDR3 here is CASSFRGAGEKLFF. The CDR3 nucleotides are TGTGCCAGCAGCTTCCGGGGCGCAGGGGAGAAACTGTTTTTT.

V usage is TRBV5-1 and J usage is TRBJ1-4, with a possible D match to TRBD1 (5 bases). The germline V and J ends were trimmed by 4 bases and 6 bases, with 16 bases remaining between them. The CDR3 has 15 residues. Germline assignment: CDR1 SGHRS and CDR2 YFSETQ. The CDR3 DNA sequence: TGCGCCAGCAGCCCCCTGCGGGACCCTTATGAAAAACTGTTTTTT. Translation: CASSPLRDPYEKLFF.

This chain joins TRBV28 and TRBJ2-3; possible D gene TRBD2, 6 bases. Trimming took 7 bases from V and 2 from J, leaving 19 bases between them. The germline V gene has CDR1 MDHEN and CDR2 SYDVKM. The CDR3 has 16 amino acids. The CDR3 spells CASTPGHGTFTDTQYF. CDR3 DNA: TGTGCCAGCACCCCGGGCCACGGGACTTTCACAGATACGCAGTATTTT.

The chain couples TRBV2 to TRBJ2-1, with 12 bases aligning to TRBD2. CDR1 is SNHLY, CDR2 FYNNEI, per germline. The CDR3 is made up of 15 amino acids. J lost 7 bases, V lost 6 bases, and 7 bases had no gene match. This CDR3 is CASRMTSGSANEQFF. In DNA form, the CDR3 reads TGTGCCAGCAGGATGACTAGCGGGAGTGCAAATGAGCAGTTCTTC.

This clone occurred once. The V and J genes are TRBV19 and TRBJ1-2; TRBD1 is a possible D gene (6 bases). V dropped 5 bases and J dropped 1 base, with 23 bases sitting between them. Germline V gives CDR1 LNHDA, CDR2 SQIVND (reference sequence). CDR3 length equals 18 residues. The CDR3 DNA sequence: TGTGCCAGTAGTGTCCGAATCGGCATGGGGGCGAATAACTATGGCTACACCTTC. Its translation is CASSVRIGMGANNYGYTF.

This clone showed up just a few times. V is TRBV7-2 and J is TRBJ2-5; D not certain. The DNA matches TRBJ2-7 better at its end, which makes the J call doubtful. Per germline, CDR1 SGHTA and CDR2 FQGNSA. This CDR3 region has 15 residues. DNA of the CDR3: TGTGCCAGCAGCTTAGAAGCTAGTTGGAACCACGAGCAGTACTTC. Translation: CASSLEASWNHEQYF.

V and J are TRBV5-8 and TRBJ2-3; perhaps TRBD1 as D (5 bases). The V gene lost 5 bases and the J gene lost 11 bases, with 12 bases spanning the gap. The CDR3 runs to 11 residues. The germline V gene encodes CDR1 SGHTS and CDR2 YDEGEE. CDR3 region: CASRSRQGQYF. The CDR3 nucleotides read TGTGCCAGCAGATCGCGCCAGGGGCAGTATTTT.

This sequence joins TRBV6-6 and TRBJ2-1; D unresolved. Between the trimmed V and J ends, which lost 6 bases and 2 bases, there was a span of 14 bases. This CDR3 has 15 residues. Per germline, CDR1 MNHNY and CDR2 SVGAGI (reference sequence). This chain's CDR3 is CASSHPGNTYNEQFF. CDR3 in DNA: TGTGCCAGCAGCCACCCGGGTAACACCTACAATGAGCAGTTCTTC.

This rearrangement joins TRBV10-3 to TRBJ2-3, with 8 bases that match TRBD2. V lost 8 bases and J lost 5; bases outside the gene matches: 15. This CDR3 is built from 16 residues. From germline, CDR1 is ENHRY and CDR2 SYGVKD. Here the CDR3 reads CAIGTGAGRAGDTQYF. The CDR3 DNA sequence: TGTGCCATCGGAACGGGAGCCGGGAGGGCTGGAGATACGCAGTATTTT.

V gene TRBV5-1 combines with J gene TRBJ2-1; maybe TRBD2 (5 bases). The V gene lost 3 bases and the J gene lost 8 bases, with 15 bases spanning the gap. CDR3 length: 14 residues. In germline, CDR1 is SGHRS, CDR2 YFSETQ. In DNA form, the CDR3 reads TGCGCCAGCAGCTCAGAAGGCCGGGGTTATGAGCAGTTCTTC. It is translated as CASSSEGRGYEQFF.

The chain joins TRBV7-3 to TRBJ2-1, with TRBD2 matching over 11 bases. Trimming removed 1 base from V and 6 bases from J; junction bases left unmatched: 8. CDR1 is SGHTA, CDR2 FQGTGA, per germline. This CDR3 comprises 17 residues. The CDR3 nucleotides read TGTGCCAGCAGCTTAATTATAGCGGGGGGGAGAGGCAATGAGCAGTTCTTC. Its translation: CASSLIIAGGRGNEQFF.

The chain joins TRBV7-2 to TRBJ1-5, with TRBD1 matching 11 bases. CDR3 length: 18 amino acids. Losses at the gene ends were 5 bases for V and 3 bases for J; bases not matched to a gene: 12. CDR1 SGHTA and CDR2 FQGNSA come from the germline V gene. The CDR3 coding sequence is TGTGCCAGCAGCACGACGGCCGGACAGGGGGCCCTCAATCAGCCCCAGCATTTT. Translating gives CASSTTAGQGALNQPQHF.

This clone was picked up a small number of times. The CDR3 sequence: CASSPGRGGEQYF. The CDR3, as DNA: TGTGCCAGTAGTCCCGGGAGGGGCGGCGAGCAGTACTTC. The rearrangement links TRBV19 to TRBJ2-7, with 8 bases lining up with TRBD2. Germline V gene sequence: CDR1 LNHDA, CDR2 SQIVND (reference sequence). The CDR3 length is 13 residues. After removal of 5 bases from V and 6 bases from J, the junction contained 6 bases not matched to a gene.

This chain joins TRBV29-1 and TRBJ2-5; 7 positions agree with TRBD1. The CDR3 runs to 12 residues. Germline V gene lookup returns CDR1 SQVTM and CDR2 ANQGSEA. Trimming at V came to 4 bases and at J to 5 bases, leaving 4 bases not matched to a gene. The CDR3 DNA is TGCAGCGTTGGCAGGGGGATGGAGACCCAGTACTTC. It specifies CSVGRGMETQYF.

V usage is TRBV7-8 and J usage is TRBJ2-7; 11 bases map to TRBD2. V lost 6 bases to trimming and J lost 7 bases; unmatched junction nucleotides: 11. The CDR3 extends over 15 amino acids. Per the germline V gene, CDR1 is SGHVS and CDR2 is FQNEAQ. CDR3 amino acids: CASSYKLAGVSEQYF. As DNA, the CDR3 is TGTGCCAGCAGTTATAAACTAGCGGGAGTTTCTGAGCAGTACTTC.

The chain has TRBV5-1 and TRBJ1-1; 9 nucleotides agree with TRBD1. The CDR3 contains 17 residues. The V and J ends lost 0 bases and 1 base, in that order; junction bases with no gene match: 7. Germline V gives CDR1 SGHRS, CDR2 YFSETQ. The CDR3 loop reads CASSLGQGVIGNTEAFF. CDR3 nucleotides: TGCGCCAGCAGCTTGGGACAGGGGGTTATTGGGAACACTGAAGCTTTCTTT.

The CDR3 loop reads CASSLGGGEQYF. The CDR3 DNA follows: TGCGCCAGCAGCTTGGGAGGTGGAGAGCAGTACTTC. The rearrangement uses TRBV5-1 and TRBJ2-7; unclear D gene. Deletions cut 0 bases from V and 7 bases from J, with 8 bases between. Germline CDR1 reads SGHRS; CDR2 reads YFSETQ. The CDR3 has 12 residues.

The J gene is TRBJ1-5, the V gene TRBV19; a weak D match, TRBD1 (5 bases). V was clipped by 7 bases and J by 1 base, with 14 bases between them. The germline V gene encodes CDR1 LNHDA and CDR2 SQIVND (reference sequence). CDR3 length equals 15 residues. The CDR3 protein is CASTLTASSNQPQHF. The CDR3 nucleotides are TGTGCCAGTACCTTGACAGCCTCGAGCAATCAGCCCCAGCATTTT.

The V gene is TRBV6-6, the J gene TRBJ1-2; no firm D call. With 0 bases removed from V and 8 bases from J, the gap between germline ends came to 10 bases. The CDR3 is made up of 13 amino acids. CDR1 and CDR2 from the germline V gene are MNHNY and SVGAGI (reference sequence). For the CDR3, the DNA is TGTGCCAGCAGTTACTCGGGCCCAACCGGCTACACCTTC. Its protein is CASSYSGPTGYTF.